The rows below give T cell receptor beta chains drawn from one sample of a study of CD8 T cell repertoires and HIV-1 epitope variants. Their target antigens are unknown. Using immunoSEQ multiplex PCR, the repertoire was profiled, and TCRdb retains in-frame clones only, with some absent. Here the sample spans nearly 5,000 clones, approximately 65% being singletons. The sequenced sample consisted of cultured CD8+ T cells derived from PBMCs. These receptors all come from a male donor with HIV. Both conserved end residues are part of each CDR3. The order of the fields is J gene, D gene, clone size, V gene, CDR3 DNA, CDR3 protein. A D gene is named only where the DNA matches it firmly. A row's size may be missing; if present it is once, few, many or a size class.

>TRBJ2-3|NA|NA|TRBV30
TGTGCCTGGAGTGGTGAGGTTGTTGGCGATACGCAGTATTTT
CAWSGEVVGDTQYF
>TRBJ2-5|TRBD2|NA|TRBV5-6
TGTGCCAGCAGCGGACTAGCGAGGGAAGAGACCCAGTACTTC
CASSGLAREETQYF
>TRBJ2-1|NA|few|TRBV6-6
TGTGCCAGCAGCCGACCCTACAATGAGCAGTTCTTC
CASSRPYNEQFF
>TRBJ2-7|NA|NA|TRBV14
TGTGCCAGCAGCCAAGAAGGGCAGGGGTACGAGCAGTACTTC
CASSQEGQGYEQYF
>TRBJ1-1|TRBD1|NA|TRBV4-1
TGCGCCAGCAGCCAAGTGGCAGGGGGAATTGCAGCTTTCTTT
CASSQVAGGIAAFF
>TRBJ1-5|NA|NA|TRBV19
TGTGCCAGTAGTATACCGCCAAAACAGCCCCAGCATTTT
CASSIPPKQPQHF
>TRBJ2-1|NA|NA|TRBV29-1
TGCAGCGTCCTCCAAAGGGCCAATGAGCAGTTCTTC
CSVLQRANEQFF
>TRBJ1-2|NA|NA|TRBV25-1
TGTGCCAGCAGTGAGGGTTTAGCAAGGAACTATGGCTACACCTTC
CASSEGLARNYGYTF
>TRBJ1-6|NA|NA|TRBV6-6
TGTGCCAGCAGTCCGACAAGGAGCTCCTATAATTCACCCCTCCACTTT
CASSPTRSSYNSPLHF
>TRBJ1-2|TRBD1|NA|TRBV7-3
TGTGCCAGCAGGGGGGACAGGGCGAATTCCTATGGCTACACCTTC
CASRGDRANSYGYTF
>TRBJ1-4|NA|once|TRBV9
TGTGCCAGCAGCGAGGGGGGTGACAAAGCAGAAAAACTGTTTTTT
CASSEGGDKAEKLFF
>TRBJ2-7|NA|NA|TRBV19
TGTGCCAGTAGTATAGGTGCCAACGAGCAGTACTTC
CASSIGANEQYF
>TRBJ2-1|TRBD2|NA|TRBV27
TGTGCCAGCAGTCCATTTGGCGGGAGAGGGTCCTACAATGAGCAGTTCTTC
CASSPFGGRGSYNEQFF
>TRBJ2-1|NA|NA|TRBV2
TGTGCCAGCAGTGAAGCGGGAGCGGGCCTATACAATGAGCAGTTCTTC
CASSEAGAGLYNEQFF
>TRBJ2-7|NA|NA|TRBV7-6
TGTGCCAGCAGCTTACTGGACGGATCCTACGAGCAGTACTTC
CASSLLDGSYEQYF
>TRBJ2-2|NA|NA|TRBV5-4
TGTGCCAGCAGCTTGGAGGGCAGGGGGGGCCCCGGGGAGCTGTTTTTT
CASSLEGRGGPGELFF
>TRBJ2-2|NA|NA|TRBV10-2
TGCGCCTTCCTTGAGGAGGGATCGGGGGAGCTGTTTTTT
CAFLEEGSGELFF
>TRBJ1-5|NA|NA|TRBV27
TGTGCCAGCAGTTTATTCCGGGGAAATCAGCCCCAGCATTTT
CASSLFRGNQPQHF
>TRBJ2-5|NA|once|TRBV28
TGTGCCAGCAGCCCAGGACAGCTTCAAGAGACCCAGTACTTC
CASSPGQLQETQYF
>TRBJ1-6|NA|NA|TRBV28
TGTGCCAGCAGTACTAAACTCATTTCGACAGGTTCACCCCTCCACTTT
CASSTKLISTGSPLHF
>TRBJ2-7|TRBD2|NA|TRBV28
TGTGCCAGCAGTTTCAACCCTTGGACTAGCGGGGGGGCGCGTAAGGTCGAGCAGTACTTC
CASSFNPWTSGGARKVEQYF
>TRBJ2-2|TRBD2|NA|TRBV19
TGTGCCAGTTCGTGGGAGGGCACCGGGGAGCTGTTTTTT
CASSWEGTGELFF
>TRBJ1-4|NA|NA|TRBV6-6
TGTGCCAGTACCACAGGGAGTGCTGAAAAACTGTTTTTT
CASTTGSAEKLFF
>TRBJ1-4|NA|NA|TRBV28
TGTGCCAGCAGTACCCGAAGAGGGGGAGAAAAACTGTTTTTT
CASSTRRGGEKLFF
>TRBJ1-5|NA|NA|TRBV9
TGTGCCAGCAGCGTAGGTGGGGGGTTGGAGCCCCAGCATTTT
CASSVGGGLEPQHF
>TRBJ2-2|TRBD1|NA|TRBV7-8
TGTGCCAGCTCTATTTCCAGGACAGGGGTTAACACCGGGGAGCTGTTTTTT
CASSISRTGVNTGELFF
>TRBJ2-6|NA|NA|TRBV6-5
TGTGCCAGCAGTTACTCGAGCTCTGGGGCCAACGTCCTGACTTTC
CASSYSSSGANVLTF
>TRBJ2-7|NA|NA|TRBV7-2
TGTGCCAGCAGCTCATCACAGGTCTCCTACGAGCAGTACTTC
CASSSSQVSYEQYF